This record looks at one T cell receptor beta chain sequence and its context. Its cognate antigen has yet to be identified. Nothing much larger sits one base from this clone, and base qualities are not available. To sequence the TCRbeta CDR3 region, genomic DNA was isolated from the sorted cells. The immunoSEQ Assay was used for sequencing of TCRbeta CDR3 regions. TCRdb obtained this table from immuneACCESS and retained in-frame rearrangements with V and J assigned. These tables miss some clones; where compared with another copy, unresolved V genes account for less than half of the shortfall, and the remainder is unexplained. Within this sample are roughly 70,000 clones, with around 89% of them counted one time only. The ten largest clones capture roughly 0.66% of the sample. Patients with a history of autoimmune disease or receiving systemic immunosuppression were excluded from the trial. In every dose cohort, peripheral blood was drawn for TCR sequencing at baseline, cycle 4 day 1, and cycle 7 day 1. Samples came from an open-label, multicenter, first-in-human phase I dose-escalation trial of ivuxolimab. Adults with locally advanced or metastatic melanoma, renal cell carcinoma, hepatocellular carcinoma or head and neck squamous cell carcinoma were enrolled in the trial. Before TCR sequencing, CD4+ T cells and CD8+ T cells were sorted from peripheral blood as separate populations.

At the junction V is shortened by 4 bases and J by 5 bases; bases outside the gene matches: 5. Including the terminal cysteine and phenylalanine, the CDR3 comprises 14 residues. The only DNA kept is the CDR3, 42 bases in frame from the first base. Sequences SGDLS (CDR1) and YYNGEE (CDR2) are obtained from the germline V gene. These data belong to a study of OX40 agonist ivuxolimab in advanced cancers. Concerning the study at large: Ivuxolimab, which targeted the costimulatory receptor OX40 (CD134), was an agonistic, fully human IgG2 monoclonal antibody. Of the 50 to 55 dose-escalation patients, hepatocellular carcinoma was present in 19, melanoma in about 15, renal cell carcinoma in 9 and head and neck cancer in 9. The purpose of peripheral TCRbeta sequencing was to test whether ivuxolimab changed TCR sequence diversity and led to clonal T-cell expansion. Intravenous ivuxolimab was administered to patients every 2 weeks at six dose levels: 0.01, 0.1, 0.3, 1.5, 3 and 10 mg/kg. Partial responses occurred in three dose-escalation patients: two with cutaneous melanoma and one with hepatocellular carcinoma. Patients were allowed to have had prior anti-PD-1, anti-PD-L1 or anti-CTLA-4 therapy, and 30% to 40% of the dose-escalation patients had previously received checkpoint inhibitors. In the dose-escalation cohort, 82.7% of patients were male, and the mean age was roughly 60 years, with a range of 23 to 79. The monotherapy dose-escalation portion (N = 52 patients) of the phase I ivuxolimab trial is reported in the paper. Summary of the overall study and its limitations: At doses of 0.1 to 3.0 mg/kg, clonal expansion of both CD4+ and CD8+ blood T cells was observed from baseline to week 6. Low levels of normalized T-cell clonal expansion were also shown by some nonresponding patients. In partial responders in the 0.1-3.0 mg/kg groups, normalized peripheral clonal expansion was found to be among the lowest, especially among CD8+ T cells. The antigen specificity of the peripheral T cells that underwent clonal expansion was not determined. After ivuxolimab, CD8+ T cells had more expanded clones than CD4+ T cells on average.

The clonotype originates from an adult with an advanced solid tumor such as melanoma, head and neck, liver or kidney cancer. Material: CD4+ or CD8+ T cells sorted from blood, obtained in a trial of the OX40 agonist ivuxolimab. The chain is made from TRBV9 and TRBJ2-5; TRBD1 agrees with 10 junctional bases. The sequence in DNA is TGTGCCAGCAGCCGACAGGGGGCGACGGAGACCCAGTACTTC. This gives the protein CASSRQGATETQYF.